The 12 T cell receptor beta chains below come from one sample, sequenced in a study of CD8 T cells in Susac syndrome. Random hexamers primed reverse transcription of roughly 0.45 to 1 ug RNA. A single record per CDR3 protein comes from TCRdb applying MiXCR to the immunoSEQ multiplex PCR reads. The table lists 95,000 to 150,000 distinct CDR3 sequences, roughly 95% of them singletons. The sequenced sample consisted of CD4+ T cells from PBMCs. All receptors come from a human donor with Susac syndrome.

The rearrangement links TRBV5-6 to TRBJ2-6; 12 bases agree with TRBD1. Unmatched junction bases numbered 10, after V lost 4 bases and J lost 2 bases. Germline V CDR1 and CDR2: SGHDT, YYEEEE. This CDR3 region has 19 residues. In DNA, the CDR3 is TGTGCCAGCAGCCCGCCCCCAGGGACAGGGGGCGCTGGGGCCAACGTCCTGACTTTC. Encoded protein: CASSPPPGTGGAGANVLTF.

A single count supports this clonotype. This chain links TRBV19 with TRBJ2-3; TRBD1 might be the D (5 bases). Trimming took off 5 bases at V and 6 bases at J, with 12 bases between the two ends. This CDR3 contains 13 residues. The germline V gene has CDR1 LNHDA and CDR2 SQIVND (reference sequence). DNA of the CDR3: TGTGCCAGTAGTCGGGCAGGGTATGATACGCAGTATTTT. It encodes CASSRAGYDTQYF.

V is TRBV20-1 and J is TRBJ2-7; TRBD2 aligns across 7 bases. After removal of 6 bases from V and 3 bases from J, the junction contained 5 bases not matched to a gene. This CDR3 spans 12 amino acids. Germline lookup yields CDR1 DFQATT and CDR2 SNEGSKA (reference sequence). CDR3 loop: CSARDYLYEQYF. In DNA form, the CDR3 reads TGCAGTGCCCGGGACTACCTCTACGAGCAGTACTTC.

The chain joins TRBV18 to TRBJ2-4, with D hard to call. Germline V gene sequence: CDR1 KGHSH, CDR2 LQKENI. The CDR3 is made up of 13 amino acids. Between the trimmed V and J ends, which lost 1 base and 1 base, there was a span of 2 bases. The CDR3, as DNA: TGTGCCAGCTCACCACAGGCCAAAAACATTCAGTACTTC. Protein: CASSPQAKNIQYF.

V usage is TRBV12-5 and J usage is TRBJ2-7; D remains ambiguous. Germline V gene sequence: CDR1 LGHNT, CDR2 FRNRAP. This CDR3 region has 11 residues. V was pared by 1 base and J by 7 bases, with 5 bases between. The CDR3 DNA reads as TGTGCTAGTGGTTTGGCGTTGGAGCAGTACTTC. Translating gives CASGLALEQYF.

The chain uses TRBV29-1 and TRBJ1-4, with a tentative D call TRBD1 (5 bases). With 7 bases removed from V and 6 bases from J, the gap between germline ends came to 15 bases. Germline assignment: CDR1 SQVTM and CDR2 ANQGSEA. The CDR3 totals 13 residues. The CDR3 here is CSGGGGGDEKLFF. In DNA, the CDR3 is TGCAGCGGTGGCGGCGGGGGGGATGAAAAACTGTTTTTT.

Note on this clonotype: The junction departs from germline at one end; a sequencing error may be responsible. J is TRBJ2-1 and V is TRBV20-1; D uncertain. Germline assignment: CDR1 DFQATT and CDR2 SNEGSKA (reference sequence). The CDR3 sequence is 12 residues long. The CDR3 protein is CSARRQRNEQVF. The CDR3 nucleotides read TGCAGTGCTAGACGGCAGAGGAATGAGCAGGTCTTC.

The rearrangement links TRBV6-5 to TRBJ1-5; possible D gene TRBD1, 5 bases. With 8 bases removed from V and 5 bases from J, the gap between germline ends came to 16 bases. Germline V lookup: CDR1 MNHEY, CDR2 SVGAGI. The CDR3 extends over 14 amino acids. CDR3 region: CASSGHRTDQPQHF. Written as DNA, the CDR3 is TGTGCCAGCTCCGGCCACAGGACGGATCAGCCCCAGCATTTT.

This clonotype was detected only once. V and J are TRBV5-4 and TRBJ2-6; D might be TRBD1 (6 bases). Germline CDR1 reads SGHNT; CDR2 reads YYREEE (reference sequence). The CDR3 contains 17 residues. The ends were cut back, 1 base at V and 4 bases at J, with 15 bases in the middle. CDR3 amino acids: CASSLTGSRAGANVLTF. The CDR3 bases are TGTGCCAGCAGCTTGACAGGGAGTAGAGCAGGGGCCAACGTCCTGACTTTC.

J is TRBJ2-3 and V is TRBV7-2; 7 bases fit TRBD2. This CDR3 region has 16 residues. Germline CDR1 SGHTA, CDR2 FQGNSA. Unmatched junction bases numbered 8, after V lost 1 base and J lost 4 bases. CDR3 coding DNA: TGTGCCAGCAGCTTAGTGTCTGGGAGGGTCGCAGATACGCAGTATTTT. It is translated as CASSLVSGRVADTQYF.

The V gene is TRBV12-5, the J gene TRBJ1-5; D call uncertain. Germline CDR1 and CDR2: LGHNT and FRNRAP. The V and J ends lost 3 bases and 5 bases respectively, with 2 bases between them. The CDR3 runs 11 residues. This CDR3 reads CASGLYQPQHF. The CDR3 DNA is TGTGCTAGTGGTTTATATCAGCCCCAGCATTTT.

The chain is built from TRBV5-1 and TRBJ2-3; D might be TRBD1 or TRBD2, each matching 6 bases. Deletions cut 2 bases from V and 0 bases from J, with 13 bases between. The germline V gene encodes CDR1 SGHRS and CDR2 YFSETQ. CDR3 size: 16 residues. This chain's CDR3 is CASSLGGLESTDTQYF. The CDR3 bases are TGCGCCAGCAGCTTAGGGGGACTCGAGAGCACAGATACGCAGTATTTT.